This T cell receptor (beta chain) was found in a study of technical replicates of blood from four donors. Sequencing used immunoSEQ multiplex PCR; TCRdb keeps in-frame clones, though not all of them. The profile covers some 15,000 clones, with 84% appearing a single time and about 10% taken by the ten largest. CDR3 length: 15 residues. Germline CDR1 reads PRHDT; CDR2 reads FYEKMQ (reference sequence). V lost 4 bases and J lost 0, with 13 bases in between. This chain joins TRBV13 and TRBJ2-7; D is possibly TRBD1 (6 bases). This TCR derives from a human donor in good health. Sequencing used PBMCs. CDR3 bases: TGTGCCAGCAGCTCCCCTGGGGGCAGCTCCTACGAGCAGTACTTC. This translates into CASSSPGGSSYEQYF.